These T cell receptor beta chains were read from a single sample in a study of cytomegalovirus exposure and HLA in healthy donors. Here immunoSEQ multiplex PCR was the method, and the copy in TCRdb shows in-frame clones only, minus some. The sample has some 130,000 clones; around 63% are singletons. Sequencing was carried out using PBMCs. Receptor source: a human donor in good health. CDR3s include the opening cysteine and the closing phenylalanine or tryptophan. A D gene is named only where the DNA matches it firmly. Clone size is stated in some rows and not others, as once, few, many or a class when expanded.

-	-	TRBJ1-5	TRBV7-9	CASSLSGVDQPQHF	TGTGCCAGCAGCTTATCAGGGGTGGATCAGCCCCAGCATTTT
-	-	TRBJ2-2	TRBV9	CASSVAVSGSGELFF	TGTGCCAGCAGCGTAGCTGTTAGCGGTTCGGGGGAGCTGTTTTTT
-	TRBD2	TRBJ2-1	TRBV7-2	CASSLGNLAGGYNEQFF	TGTGCCAGCAGCTTAGGGAATTTAGCGGGGGGGTACAATGAGCAGTTCTTC
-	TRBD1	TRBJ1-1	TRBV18	CASRTGMNTEAFF	TGTGCCAGCCGGACAGGGATGAACACTGAAGCTTTCTTT
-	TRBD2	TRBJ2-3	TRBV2	CASRREGMSTDTQYF	TGTGCCAGCAGGAGGGAGGGGATGAGCACAGATACGCAGTATTTT
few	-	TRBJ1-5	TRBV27	CASSLKKQGIQPQHF	TGTGCCAGCAGTTTAAAAAAGCAGGGAATCCAGCCCCAGCATTTT
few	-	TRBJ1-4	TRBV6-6	CASSYAEQGRGEKLFF	TGTGCCAGCAGTTACGCGGAACAGGGAAGAGGCGAAAAACTGTTTTTT
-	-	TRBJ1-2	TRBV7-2	CASSLVRWGYTF	TGTGCCAGCAGCTTGGTACGGTGGGGCTACACCTTC
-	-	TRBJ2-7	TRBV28	CATQGYRYEQYF	TGTGCCACCCAGGGGTATCGGTACGAGCAGTACTTC
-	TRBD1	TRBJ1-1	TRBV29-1	CSVGQGSEAFF	TGCAGCGTTGGACAGGGTTCTGAAGCTTTCTTT
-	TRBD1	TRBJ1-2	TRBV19	CASEDRGISYGYTF	TGTGCCAGTGAAGACAGGGGGATTTCCTATGGCTACACCTTC
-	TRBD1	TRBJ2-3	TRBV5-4	CASSLGPGQAATDTQYF	TGTGCCAGCAGCTTGGGGCCGGGACAGGCCGCCACAGATACGCAGTATTTT
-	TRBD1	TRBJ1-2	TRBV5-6	CASSFGPQTGSFNYGYTF	TGTGCCAGCAGCTTTGGACCACAGACAGGGTCGTTTAACTATGGCTACACCTTC
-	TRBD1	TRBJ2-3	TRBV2	CASRRTGGRTDTQYF	TGTGCCAGCAGGAGGACAGGGGGTCGCACAGATACGCAGTATTTT
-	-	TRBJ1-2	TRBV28	CASSLSSGGYGYTF	TGTGCCAGCAGTTTATCCTCTGGAGGTTATGGCTACACCTTC
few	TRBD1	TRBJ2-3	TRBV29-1	CSANGQVADTQYF	TGCAGCGCAAACGGACAGGTCGCCGATACGCAGTATTTT
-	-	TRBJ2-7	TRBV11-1	CASSFDPGSTYEQYF	TGTGCCAGCAGTTTTGACCCCGGGAGCACCTACGAGCAGTACTTC
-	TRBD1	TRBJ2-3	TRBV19	CASSNQQGDFSTDTQYF	TGTGCCAGTAGTAACCAACAGGGGGACTTTAGCACAGATACGCAGTATTTT
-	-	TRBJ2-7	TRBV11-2	CASSSDTYSYEQYF	TGTGCCAGCAGCTCGGACACCTACTCCTACGAGCAGTACTTC
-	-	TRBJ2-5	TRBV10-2	CASSESGPGRTQYF	TGCGCCAGCAGTGAGTCCGGTCCGGGGAGGACCCAGTACTTC
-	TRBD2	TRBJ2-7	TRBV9	CASSVLAGSSYEQYF	TGTGCCAGCAGCGTGCTAGCGGGAAGCTCCTACGAGCAGTACTTC
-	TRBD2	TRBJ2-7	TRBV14	CASSQSSGRGYEQYF	TGTGCCAGCAGCCAGTCTAGCGGGAGAGGCTACGAGCAGTACTTC
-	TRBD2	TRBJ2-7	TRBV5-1	CASSTSSGLYEQYF	TGCGCCAGCTCGACTTCTAGCGGCCTCTACGAGCAGTACTTC
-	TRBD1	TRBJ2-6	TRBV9	CASTGTAHSGANVLTF	TGTGCCAGCACCGGGACAGCCCACTCTGGGGCCAACGTCCTGACTTTC
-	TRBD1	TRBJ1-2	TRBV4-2	CASSHQRTGGYGYTF	TGTGCCAGCAGCCACCAAAGGACAGGGGGCTATGGCTACACCTTC
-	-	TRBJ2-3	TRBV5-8	CASSLDSVADTQYF	TGTGCCAGCAGCCTGGACAGTGTAGCAGATACGCAGTATTTT
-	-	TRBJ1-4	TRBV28	CASSSPAGFGEKLFF	TGTGCCAGCAGTTCGCCGGCAGGGTTCGGCGAAAAACTGTTTTTT
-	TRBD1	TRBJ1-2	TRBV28	CASSLQGVAKGTRGYTF	TGTGCCAGCAGTTTACAGGGGGTAGCGAAAGGTACTCGGGGCTACACCTTC
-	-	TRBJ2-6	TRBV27	CASSGQGRSGSITGANVLTF	TGTGCCAGCAGTGGACAGGGTCGTAGCGGGAGTATCACTGGGGCCAACGTCCTGACTTTC
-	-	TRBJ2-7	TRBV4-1	CASSQGEGVPYEQYF	TGCGCCAGCAGCCAAGGAGAGGGGGTCCCCTACGAGCAGTACTTC
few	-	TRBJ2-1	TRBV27	CASSFGGAYNEQFF	TGTGCCAGCAGTTTCGGCGGAGCCTACAATGAGCAGTTCTTC
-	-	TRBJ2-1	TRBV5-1	CASSLDEAQFF	TGCGCCAGCAGCTTGGACGAGGCCCAGTTCTTC
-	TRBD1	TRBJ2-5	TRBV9	CASSQDRGGETQYF	TGTGCCAGCAGCCAAGACAGGGGAGGCGAGACCCAGTACTTC
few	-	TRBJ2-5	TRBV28	CASSFTGGPETQYF	TGTGCCAGCAGTTTCACTGGCGGTCCAGAGACCCAGTACTTC
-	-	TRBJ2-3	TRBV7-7	CASSPKVGGTDTQYF	TGTGCTAGCAGCCCGAAAGTCGGGGGCACAGATACGCAGTATTTT
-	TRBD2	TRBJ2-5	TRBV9	CASSSQLAGGVETQYF	TGTGCCAGCAGCTCCCAACTAGCGGGAGGGGTAGAGACCCAGTACTTC